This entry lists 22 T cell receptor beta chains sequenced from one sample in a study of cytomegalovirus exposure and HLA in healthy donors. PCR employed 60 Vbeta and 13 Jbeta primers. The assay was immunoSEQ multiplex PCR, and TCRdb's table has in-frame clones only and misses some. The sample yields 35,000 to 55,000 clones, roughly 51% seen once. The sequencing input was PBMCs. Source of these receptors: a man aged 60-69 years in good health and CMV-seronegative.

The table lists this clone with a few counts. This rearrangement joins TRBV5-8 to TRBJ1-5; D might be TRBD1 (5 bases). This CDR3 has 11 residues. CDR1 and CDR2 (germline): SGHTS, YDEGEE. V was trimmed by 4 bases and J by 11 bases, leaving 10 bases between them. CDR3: CASSGGLAQHF. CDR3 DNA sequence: TGTGCCAGCAGCGGGGGGTTGGCCCAGCATTTT.

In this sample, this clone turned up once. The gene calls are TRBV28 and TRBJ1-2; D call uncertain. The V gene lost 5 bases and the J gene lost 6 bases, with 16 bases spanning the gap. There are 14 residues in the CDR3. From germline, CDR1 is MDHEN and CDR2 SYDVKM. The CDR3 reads CASSPVTRVHGYTF. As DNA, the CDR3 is TGTGCCAGCAGTCCAGTGACCCGGGTCCATGGCTACACCTTC.

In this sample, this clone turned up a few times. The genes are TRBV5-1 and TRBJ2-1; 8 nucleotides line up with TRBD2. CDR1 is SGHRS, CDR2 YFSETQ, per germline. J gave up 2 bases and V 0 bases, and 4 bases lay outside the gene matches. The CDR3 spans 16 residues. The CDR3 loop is CASSLEPAGAYNEQFF. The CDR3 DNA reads TGCGCCAGCAGCTTGGAACCAGCGGGAGCCTACAATGAGCAGTTCTTC.

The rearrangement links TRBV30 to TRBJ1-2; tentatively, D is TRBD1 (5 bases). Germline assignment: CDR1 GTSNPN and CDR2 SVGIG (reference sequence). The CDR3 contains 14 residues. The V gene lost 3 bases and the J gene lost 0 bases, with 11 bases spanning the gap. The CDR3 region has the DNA TGTGCCTGGAGCAAGAGACAGCCTAACTATGGCTACACCTTC. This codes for CAWSKRQPNYGYTF.

The CDR3 loop reads CASSESPDSLYGYTF. The CDR3 DNA reads as TGTGCCAGCAGCGAATCCCCGGACAGTCTCTATGGCTACACCTTC. The rearrangement links TRBV14 to TRBJ1-2; a possible D gene is TRBD1 (6 bases). Germline CDR1 reads SGHDN; CDR2 reads FVKESK. With 5 bases removed from V and 4 bases from J, the gap between germline ends came to 17 bases. The CDR3 totals 15 residues.

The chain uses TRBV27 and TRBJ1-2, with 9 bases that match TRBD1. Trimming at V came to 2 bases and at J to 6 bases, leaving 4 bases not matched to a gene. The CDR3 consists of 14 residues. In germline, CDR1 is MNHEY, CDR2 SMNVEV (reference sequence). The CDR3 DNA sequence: TGTGCCAGCAGTTTAAACAGGGGGCCCAATGGCTACACCTTC. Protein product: CASSLNRGPNGYTF.

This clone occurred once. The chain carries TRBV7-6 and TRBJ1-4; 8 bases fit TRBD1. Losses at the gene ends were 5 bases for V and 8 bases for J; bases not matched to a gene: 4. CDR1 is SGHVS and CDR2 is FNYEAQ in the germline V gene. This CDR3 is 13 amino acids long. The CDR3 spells CASSRGQGEKLFF. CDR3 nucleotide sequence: TGTGCCAGCAGCCGTGGACAGGGAGAAAAACTGTTTTTT.

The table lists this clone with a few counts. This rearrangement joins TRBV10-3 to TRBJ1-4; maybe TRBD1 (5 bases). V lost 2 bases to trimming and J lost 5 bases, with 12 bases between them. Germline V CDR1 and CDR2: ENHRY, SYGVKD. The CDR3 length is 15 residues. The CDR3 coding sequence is TGTGCCATCAGTGAGGATCGCGGGGGGAATGAAAAACTGTTTTTT. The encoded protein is CAISEDRGGNEKLFF.

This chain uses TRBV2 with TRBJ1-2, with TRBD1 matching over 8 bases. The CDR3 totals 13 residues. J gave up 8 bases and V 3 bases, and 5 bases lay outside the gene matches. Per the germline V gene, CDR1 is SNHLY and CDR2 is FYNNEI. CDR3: CASSDSRGQGYTF. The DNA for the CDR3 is TGTGCCAGCAGTGACTCCAGGGGGCAAGGCTACACCTTC. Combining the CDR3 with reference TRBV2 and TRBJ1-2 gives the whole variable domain EPEVTQTPSHQVTQMGQEVILRCVPISNHLYFYWYRQILGQKVEFLVSFYNNEISEKSEIFDDQFSVERPDGSNFTLKIRSTKLEDSAMYFCASSDSRGQGYTFGSGTRLTVV.

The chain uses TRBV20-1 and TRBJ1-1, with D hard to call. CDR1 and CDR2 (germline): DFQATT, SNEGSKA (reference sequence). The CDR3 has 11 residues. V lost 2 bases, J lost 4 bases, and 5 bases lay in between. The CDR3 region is CSARSGTEAFF. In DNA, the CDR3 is TGCAGTGCTAGATCGGGCACTGAAGCTTTCTTT.

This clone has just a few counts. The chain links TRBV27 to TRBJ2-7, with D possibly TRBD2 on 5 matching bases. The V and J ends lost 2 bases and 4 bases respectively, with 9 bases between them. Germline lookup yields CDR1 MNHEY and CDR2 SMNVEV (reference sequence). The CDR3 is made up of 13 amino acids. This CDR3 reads CASSLGRFYEQYF. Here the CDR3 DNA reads TGTGCCAGCAGTTTAGGGAGATTTTACGAGCAGTACTTC.

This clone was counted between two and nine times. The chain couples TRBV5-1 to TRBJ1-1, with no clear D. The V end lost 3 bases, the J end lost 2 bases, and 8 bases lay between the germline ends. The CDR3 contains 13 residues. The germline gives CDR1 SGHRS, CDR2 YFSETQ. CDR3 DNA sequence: TGCGCCAGCAGCTCCATGAGTAACACTGAAGCTTTCTTT. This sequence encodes CASSSMSNTEAFF.

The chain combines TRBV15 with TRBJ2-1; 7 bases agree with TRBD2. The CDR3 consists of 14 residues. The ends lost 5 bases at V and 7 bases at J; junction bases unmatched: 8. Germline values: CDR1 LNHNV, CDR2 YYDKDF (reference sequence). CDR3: CATSPRTGGNEQFF. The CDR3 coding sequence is TGTGCCACCAGCCCAAGGACCGGGGGGAATGAGCAGTTCTTC. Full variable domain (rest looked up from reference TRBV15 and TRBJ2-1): DAMVIQNPRYQVTQFGKPVTLSCSQTLNHNVMYWYQQKSSQAPKLLFHYYDKDFNNEADTPDNFQSRRPNTSFCFLDIRSPGLGDTAMYLCATSPRTGGNEQFFGPGTRLTVL.

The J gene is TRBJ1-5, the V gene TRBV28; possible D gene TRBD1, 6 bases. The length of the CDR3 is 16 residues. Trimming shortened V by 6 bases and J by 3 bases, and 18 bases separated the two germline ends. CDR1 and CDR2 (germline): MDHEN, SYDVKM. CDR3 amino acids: CASSPSSHRDNQPQHF. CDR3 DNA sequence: TGTGCCAGCAGCCCAAGCAGTCACAGGGACAATCAGCCCCAGCATTTT.

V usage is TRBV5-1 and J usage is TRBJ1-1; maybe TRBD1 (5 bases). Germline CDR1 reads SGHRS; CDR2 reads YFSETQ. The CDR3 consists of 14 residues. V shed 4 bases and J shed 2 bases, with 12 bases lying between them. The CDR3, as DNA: TGCGCCAGCAGCCCGGGACTCCAAAACACTGAAGCTTTCTTT. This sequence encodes CASSPGLQNTEAFF.

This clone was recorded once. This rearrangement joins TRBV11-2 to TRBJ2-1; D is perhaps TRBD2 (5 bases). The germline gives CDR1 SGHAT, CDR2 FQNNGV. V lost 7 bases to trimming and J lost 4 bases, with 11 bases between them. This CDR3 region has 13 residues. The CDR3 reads CASTVDYYNEQFF. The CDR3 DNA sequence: TGTGCCAGCACCGTAGACTATTACAATGAGCAGTTCTTC.

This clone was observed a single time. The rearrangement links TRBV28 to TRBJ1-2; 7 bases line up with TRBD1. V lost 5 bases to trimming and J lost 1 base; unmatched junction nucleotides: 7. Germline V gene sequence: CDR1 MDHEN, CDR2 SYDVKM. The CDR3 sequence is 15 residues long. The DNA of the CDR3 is TGTGCCAGCAGTGTACCGGGACAGAATAACTATGGCTACACCTTC. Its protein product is CASSVPGQNNYGYTF.

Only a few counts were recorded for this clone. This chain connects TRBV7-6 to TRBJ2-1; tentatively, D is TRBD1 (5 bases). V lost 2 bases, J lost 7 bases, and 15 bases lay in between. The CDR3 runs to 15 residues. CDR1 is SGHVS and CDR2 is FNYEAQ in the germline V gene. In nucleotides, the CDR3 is TGTGCCAGCAGCTTACGGCAGGGTAACGGGAATGAGCAGTTCTTC. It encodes CASSLRQGNGNEQFF.

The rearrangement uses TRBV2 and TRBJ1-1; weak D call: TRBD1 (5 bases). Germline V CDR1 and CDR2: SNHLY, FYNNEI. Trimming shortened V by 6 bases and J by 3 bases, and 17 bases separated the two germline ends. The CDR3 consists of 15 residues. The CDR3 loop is CASRPAVGGYTEAFF. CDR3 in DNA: TGTGCCAGCAGACCGGCAGTTGGGGGGTACACTGAAGCTTTCTTT.

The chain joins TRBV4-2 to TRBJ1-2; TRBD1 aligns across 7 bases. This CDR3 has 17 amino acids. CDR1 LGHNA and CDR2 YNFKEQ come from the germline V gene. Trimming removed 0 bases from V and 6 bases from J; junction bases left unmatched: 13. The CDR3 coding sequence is TGTGCCAGCAGCCAAGATTTCGGCAGGGGGTTGGTAGATGGCTACACCTTC. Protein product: CASSQDFGRGLVDGYTF.

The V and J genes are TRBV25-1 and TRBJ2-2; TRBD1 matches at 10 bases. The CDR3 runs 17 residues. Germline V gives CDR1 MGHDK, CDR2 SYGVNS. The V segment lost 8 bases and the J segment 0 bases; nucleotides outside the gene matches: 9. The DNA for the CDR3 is TGTGCCAGCCAAGCCGGGACAGGGGCTTCGAACACCGGGGAGCTGTTTTTT. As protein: CASQAGTGASNTGELFF.

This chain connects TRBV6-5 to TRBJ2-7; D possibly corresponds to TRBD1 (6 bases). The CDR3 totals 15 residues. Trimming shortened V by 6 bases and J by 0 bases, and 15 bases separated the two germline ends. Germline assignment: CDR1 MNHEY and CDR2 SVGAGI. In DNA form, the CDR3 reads TGTGCCAGCAGGGGAGAGGACAGCCTCTCCTACGAGCAGTACTTC. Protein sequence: CASRGEDSLSYEQYF.